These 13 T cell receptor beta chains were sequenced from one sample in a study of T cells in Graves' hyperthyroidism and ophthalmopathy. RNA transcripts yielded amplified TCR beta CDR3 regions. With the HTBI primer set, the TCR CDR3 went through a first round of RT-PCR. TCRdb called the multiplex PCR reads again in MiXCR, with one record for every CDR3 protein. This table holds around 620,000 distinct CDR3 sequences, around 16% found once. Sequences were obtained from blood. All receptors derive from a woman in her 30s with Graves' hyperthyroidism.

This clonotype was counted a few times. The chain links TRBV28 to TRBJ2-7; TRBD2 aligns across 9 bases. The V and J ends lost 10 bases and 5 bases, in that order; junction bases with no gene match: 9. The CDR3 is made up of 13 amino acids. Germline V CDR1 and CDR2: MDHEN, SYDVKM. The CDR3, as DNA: TGTGCCATCGGCCGGACTAGCGAAGACGAGCAGTACTTC. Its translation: CAIGRTSEDEQYF.

CDR3 nucleotides: TGTGCCAGTAGTCAGAGAGGCGGGAGACGAGGGAGCACCGGGGAGCTGTTTTTT. This sequence encodes CASSQRGGRRGSTGELFF. The gene calls are TRBV19 and TRBJ2-2; 7 bases are shared with TRBD2. This CDR3 contains 18 residues. From germline, CDR1 is LNHDA and CDR2 SQIVND (reference sequence). Trimming removed 5 bases from V and 4 bases from J; junction bases left unmatched: 16.

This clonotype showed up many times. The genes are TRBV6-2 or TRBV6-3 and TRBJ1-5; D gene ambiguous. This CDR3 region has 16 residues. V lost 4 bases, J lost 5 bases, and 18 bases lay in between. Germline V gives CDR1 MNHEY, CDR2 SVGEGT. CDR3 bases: TGTGCCAGCAGTTCCCCGCCGGGAAACGCAGATCAGCCCCAGCATTTT. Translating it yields CASSSPPGNADQPQHF.

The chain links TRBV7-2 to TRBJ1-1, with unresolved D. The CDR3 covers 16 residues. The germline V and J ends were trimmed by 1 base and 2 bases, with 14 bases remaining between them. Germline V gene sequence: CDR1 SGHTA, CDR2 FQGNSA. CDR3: CASSLGTEIYNTEAFF. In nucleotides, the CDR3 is TGTGCCAGCAGCTTAGGGACGGAGATATACAACACTGAAGCTTTCTTT. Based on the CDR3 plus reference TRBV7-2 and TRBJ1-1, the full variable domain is GAGVSQSPSNKVTEKGKDVELRCDPISGHTALYWYRQSLGQGLEFLIYFQGNSAPDKSGLPSDRFSAERTGGSVSTLTIQRTQQEDSAVYLCASSLGTEIYNTEAFFGQGTRLTVV.

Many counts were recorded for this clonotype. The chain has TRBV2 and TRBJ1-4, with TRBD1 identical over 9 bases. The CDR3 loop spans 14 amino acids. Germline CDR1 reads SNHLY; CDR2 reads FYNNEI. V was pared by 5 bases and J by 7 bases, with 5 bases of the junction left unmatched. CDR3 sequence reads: CASSSGQGFEKLFF. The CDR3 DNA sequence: TGTGCCAGCAGTTCGGGACAGGGTTTTGAAAAACTGTTTTTT.

CDR3 coding DNA: TGTGCCAGCAGTCCCAGGGTTATTTCTTACTCCTACAATGAGCAGTTCTTC. This translates into CASSPRVISYSYNEQFF. The gene calls are TRBV27 and TRBJ2-1; D is perhaps TRBD1 (5 bases). Trimming stripped 5 bases from V and 0 bases from J, with 17 bases between. The CDR3 sequence is 17 residues long. Germline CDR1 reads MNHEY; CDR2 reads SMNVEV (reference sequence).

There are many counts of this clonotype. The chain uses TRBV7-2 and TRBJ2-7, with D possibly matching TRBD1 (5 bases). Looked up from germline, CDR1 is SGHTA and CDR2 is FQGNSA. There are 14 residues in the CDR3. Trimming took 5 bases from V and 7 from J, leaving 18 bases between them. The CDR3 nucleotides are TGTGCCAGCAGCGGAGTCGGAGTAGCAGGGGAGCAGTACTTC. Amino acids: CASSGVGVAGEQYF.

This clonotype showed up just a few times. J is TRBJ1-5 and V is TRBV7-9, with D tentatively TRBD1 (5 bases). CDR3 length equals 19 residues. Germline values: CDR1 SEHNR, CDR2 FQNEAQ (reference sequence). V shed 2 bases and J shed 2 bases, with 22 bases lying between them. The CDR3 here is CASSLSAGEGALGNQPQHF. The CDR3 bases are TGTGCCAGCAGCTTATCGGCGGGGGAAGGGGCCCTGGGCAATCAGCCCCAGCATTTT.

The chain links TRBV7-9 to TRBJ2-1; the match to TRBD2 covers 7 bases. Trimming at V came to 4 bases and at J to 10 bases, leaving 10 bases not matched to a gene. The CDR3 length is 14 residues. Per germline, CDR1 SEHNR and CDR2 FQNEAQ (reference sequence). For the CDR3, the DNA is TGTGCCAGCAGCTCCTGGACTAGAGGCGGCGAGCAGTTCTTC. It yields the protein CASSSWTRGGEQFF. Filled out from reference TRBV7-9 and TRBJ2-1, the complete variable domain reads DTGVSQNPRHKITKRGQNVTFRCDPISEHNRLYWYRQTLGQGPEFLTYFQNEAQLEKSRLLSDRFSAERPKGSFSTLEIQRTEQGDSAMYLCASSSWTRGGEQFFGPGTRLTVL.

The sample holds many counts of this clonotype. CDR3 in DNA: TGTGCCAGCCGGGGTCGGAGGAGCTCCTACAATGAGCAGTTCTTC. Amino acid sequence: CASRGRRSSYNEQFF. This chain connects TRBV2 to TRBJ2-1, with TRBD2 as a possible D gene (5 bases). The CDR3 length is 15 residues. V shed 8 bases and J shed 0 bases, with 14 bases lying between them. Germline CDR1 SNHLY, CDR2 FYNNEI.

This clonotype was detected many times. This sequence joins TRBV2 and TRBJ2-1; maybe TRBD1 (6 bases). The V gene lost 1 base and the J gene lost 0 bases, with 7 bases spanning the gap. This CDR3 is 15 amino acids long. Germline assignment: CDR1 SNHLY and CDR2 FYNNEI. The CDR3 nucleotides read TGTGCCAGCAGTGAAGAAGGGGGCTCCTACAATGAGCAGTTCTTC. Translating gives CASSEEGGSYNEQFF.

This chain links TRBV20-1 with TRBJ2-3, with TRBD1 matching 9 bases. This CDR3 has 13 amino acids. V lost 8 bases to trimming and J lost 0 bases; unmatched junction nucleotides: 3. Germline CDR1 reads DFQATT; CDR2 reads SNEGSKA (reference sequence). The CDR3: CSPGQGSTDTQYF. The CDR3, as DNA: TGCAGTCCTGGACAGGGGAGCACAGATACGCAGTATTTT.

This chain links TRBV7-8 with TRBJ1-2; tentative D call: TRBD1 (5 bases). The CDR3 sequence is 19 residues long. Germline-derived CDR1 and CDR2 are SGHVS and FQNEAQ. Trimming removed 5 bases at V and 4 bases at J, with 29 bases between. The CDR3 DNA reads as TGTGCCAGCAGCGAGGGTAGGGCACCCGGGACGTCAAACCCCTATGGCTACACCTTC. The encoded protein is CASSEGRAPGTSNPYGYTF. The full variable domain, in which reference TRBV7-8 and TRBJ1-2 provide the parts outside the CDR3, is GAGVSQSPRYKVAKRGQDVALRCDPISGHVSLFWYQQALGQGPEFLTYFQNEAQLDKSGLPSDRFFAERPEGSVSTLKIQRTQQEDSAVYLCASSEGRAPGTSNPYGYTFGSGTRLTVV.